The source of this T cell receptor beta chain is a study of T cells in tumors after PD-1 blockade. Study information: Some patients also took daily vismodegib 150 mg during anti-PD-1 treatment. General observations from the study: About 40% of tumor TCR clonotypes were also found in blood.

Per germline, CDR1 SEHNR and CDR2 FQNEAQ (reference sequence). CDR3 length equals 13 residues. V was pared by 4 bases and J by 5 bases, with 12 bases between. Only in-frame clones appear in the TCRdb table, and some are missing; sequencing was by immunoSEQ multiplex PCR. The data show approximately 19,000 clones, 81% seen once. Template: tumor biopsy or peripheral blood genomic DNA, roughly 550-6,500 ng per sample. With regard to this clone: Its cognate antigen is unknown.

This clonotype was obtained from a human donor with advanced basal cell or squamous cell carcinoma (not recorded which). The specimen was PBMCs, collected after anti-PD-1 therapy. J is TRBJ2-7 and V is TRBV7-9; D gene ambiguous. In DNA, the CDR3 is TGTGCCAGCAGCTCCTTGCCACTTGACGAGCAGTACTTC. It codes for CASSSLPLDEQYF. Complete variable domain (other parts from reference TRBV7-9 and TRBJ2-7): DTGVSQNPRHKITKRGQNVTFRCDPISEHNRLYWYRQTLGQGPEFLTYFQNEAQLEKSRLLSDRFSAERPKGSFSTLEIQRTEQGDSAMYLCASSSLPLDEQYFGPGTRLTVT.